The TCR beta chain under discussion was sequenced for a study of cytomegalovirus exposure and HLA in healthy donors (TCRdb year 2017). In terms of the full investigation: According to an earlier analysis of a few hundred of the donors, about 190 million T cells yielded roughly 100 million unique TCR beta sequences and about 300 Gb of sequence data. Approximately 300 gigabases of sequencing data and around 80 million unique TCR sequences made up an early release that covered approximately 700 HLA-typed donors. Of the approximately 400 genotyped donors, about 80% fell in the genetic ancestry cluster associated with self-reported Caucasian donors. The study aimed to test whether cataloging public T cell receptors could reveal signatures of past pathogen exposure. The T cell repertoires of 670 or so subjects were profiled by immunosequencing and related to cytomegalovirus serostatus. In addition to the first cohort of several hundred subjects, a separate validation cohort of 100 to 150 different subjects was used. The study combined high-throughput TCR immunosequencing, statistical association of individual TCRs with disease status, and machine learning to predict cytomegalovirus infection status. A later analysis re-analyzed previously published TCR beta repertoires from 666 donors and added high-resolution HLA genotyping to study TCR occurrence patterns. The later analysis used no new phenotypic data to find candidate immune exposures, relying instead on TCR beta sequences and their occurrence across donors. To decide whether each TCR beta V gene segment behaved as functional or pseudogenic, an earlier analysis of 587 of the donors relied on high-throughput TCR beta sequencing. Donor age, sex, ethnicity and CMV serostatus were collected together with the repertoire data. In a later genetic analysis, genome-wide SNP genotypes for about three fifths of the roughly 670 donors were used, and that subset was treated as a discovery cohort. All discovery cohort repertoires had been generated on a single sequencing platform. HLA typing covered class I and class II loci at four-digit resolution. The number of donors typed differed by locus, with about 629-630 for A, B, C, DRB1 and DQB1, roughly 520 for DQA1, over 600 for DPA1, and some 440 for DPB1. A few DR-DQ haplotypes were handled as single units for association and clustering because linkage in the cohort was strong. On average, around 240,000 unique TCR beta nucleotide sequences were sequenced per donor among 398 genotyped donors of the cohort, with about 19% of those sequences being non-productive. Summary of the overall study and its limitations: Strong co-occurrence of HLA alleles, especially DR and DQ, made assigning TCR associations to individual alleles difficult. An association between a missense DCLRE1C variant and V-gene and J-gene trimming of TCR beta chains was found in a later genetic analysis and replicated in an independent cohort. A later analysis found that HLA-associated TCR beta chains were more clonally expanded and had lower generation probabilities than equally common non-associated chains. A total of 150 or so TCR beta chains were listed by the study as associated with cytomegalovirus. In a later analysis, TCR association rates were found to vary across HLA loci, with the most associated TCRs seen for DRB1 alleles and the fewest for HLA-C alleles. While some public TCRs were present in many individuals, most TCR sequences turned up only very rarely across donors. The classifier was reported to diagnose cytomegalovirus status with high specificity and sensitivity in both the original and validation cohorts. CMV serostatus was the only immune exposure information available for the cohort. Only TCR beta chains were sequenced in this cohort, and the absence of alpha or paired-chain data limited detectable features. A group of highly shared sequence variants was considered likely to be a technical artifact of the sequencing pipeline. In an earlier analysis of 500 to 650 of the donors, most TCR beta V segments appeared in productive rearrangements about 87% or about 30% of the time, broadly matching IMGT annotations. The authors suggested that the approach could potentially be generalized to other disease states and immunological phenotypes. A later analysis associated 15,000 to 20,000 TCR beta sequences with specific HLA alleles at a false discovery rate of 0.05. In vitro tests confirmed that a few of the cytomegalovirus-associated TCR beta chains recognize cytomegalovirus antigens. In a later genetic analysis, fewer N-insertions in productive TCRs were reported among donors in an Asian-associated ancestry cluster than the roughly 700-donor mean. Because some donors lacked HLA typing at each locus, the association tests relied only on the typed subset. A further reported finding was that TCR beta sequences accurately predicted the HLA-A and HLA-B alleles for most subjects in the first cohort. Correlated functional status among segregating V segments might be attributable to linkage disequilibrium, but an unknown experimental factor could not be ruled out. A later analysis reported that several top co-occurrence clusters appeared linked to parvovirus B19, influenza, CMV and Epstein-Barr virus. Most CMV-associated TCR beta chains appeared to be HLA-restricted in a later analysis, and the HLA associations seemed to be driven largely by CMV exposure. The earlier analysis of 587 of the donors excluded some 15 rarely observed V segments, including chromosome 9 orphons, because counts were too low. Roughly uniform sequencing depth across donors was assumed in presence/absence analyses, although this assumption may not hold. Because the 87-base-pair reads could not distinguish some IMGT-functional V segments, including TRBV6-2 and TRBV6-3, those segments were excluded.

The library was made by the immunoSEQ multiplex PCR assay. For the multiplex PCR, a mixture combining 60 forward primers for TCR Vbeta segments and 13 reverse primers for TCR Jbeta segments was used. A multiplex PCR assay on genomic DNA amplified the CDR3 region of rearranged TCR beta genes. The amplified TCR beta libraries were sequenced on the Illumina HiSeq System as 87-base-pair reads. The paper's processing steps were these. In a later analysis, some 80 million unique TCR beta chains were counted across the roughly 610 repertoires, and roughly 11 million of these chains were shared by at least two donors. To remove PCR and sequencing errors, raw reads were error-corrected and collapsed into unique sequences using a nearest-neighbor algorithm that merged closely related sequences. CDR3 sequences were aligned to IMGT reference sequences to assign V, D and J gene segments. For a sequence to be retained, at least a six-nucleotide match to both a V gene segment and a J gene segment was required. A rearrangement counted as productive if the CDR3 had no stop codons and remained in frame with V and J, and every other rearrangement counted as non-productive. Following IMGT convention, CDR3 was defined as the stretch from the second conserved V-encoded cysteine up to the conserved J-encoded phenylalanine. In an earlier analysis of 587 of the donors, sequences lacking an unambiguous match to a single V gene segment were excluded. An earlier analysis of 500 to 600 of the donors classified V segments as functional when productive rearrangements were above 56.7% and as segregating when the standard deviation between donors was above 5%. A statistical classification framework was developed to diagnose cytomegalovirus status using the catalog of TCR beta chain sequences. V and J gene assignment, in a later analysis, came from comparing TCR nucleotide sequences with IMGT/GENE-DB human TR gene sequences. In a later analysis, CDR3 sequences and most-parsimonious VDJ recombination scenarios were assigned using the TCRdist pipeline. In a later analysis, each TCR beta chain was defined by its CDR3 amino acid sequence together with its V-gene family, and reads without a unique V-gene family were excluded. To address suspected cross-contamination and a sequencing artifact, a later analysis removed a few hundred highly shared, low-generation-probability nucleotide sequences. In a later analysis, a clonal expansion index was calculated for each public chain from normalized within-repertoire ranks of inferred template counts. A later analysis computed generation probabilities with a VDJ recombination model fitted to out-of-frame rearrangements, and checked the results against IGoR. Hypergeometric tests were used in a later analysis to score TCR-TCR, TCR-HLA and TCR-CMV co-occurrence, with a repertoire-size bias correction applied to the TCR pairs. A later analysis estimated false discovery rates by permuting HLA or CMV assignments 20 times. In a later analysis, co-occurring TCRs were grouped with DBSCAN, and TCRdist sequence similarity was added when clustering was performed within HLA-allele-positive subsets. Repertoires with fewer than 30,000 or more than 120,000 public chains were left out of co-occurrence clustering, as were about five repertoires with anomalous nucleotide sharing. TCRdb's version of the immuneACCESS table is confined to in-frame rearrangements and falls short of the full clone set. An unresolved V gene accounts for under half of the shortfall where checked; the remainder is of unknown origin. V and J calls and clone size are those listed in that table; D and trimming were worked out from the DNA. This sample has tens of thousands of clones in its table, and about 73% of those were observed once. The ten most abundant clones make up more than 12% of the sample.

V loses 2 bases at its end and J loses 1 base; junction bases beyond the gene matches: 6. Taken from the germline V gene (reference sequence), the CDR1 and CDR2 loops are SEHNR and FQNEAQ. The CDR3 holds 16 amino acids from the cysteine to the phenylalanine. Only CDR3 DNA remains: 48 bases, in frame from the first base. Worth noting for this clone: Its antigen remains undetermined. No per-base quality is available; no much larger clone lies one base away.

In total, 666 healthy bone marrow donors made up the cohort. Cohort members were all nominally healthy when sampled, although unrecorded immune exposures were likely present. The donor tested CMV seropositive and was one of the 289 seropositive cohort members. Each donor provided a peripheral blood sample, and peripheral blood mononuclear cells were used for TCR beta sequencing. The Qiagen DNeasy Blood Extraction Kit was used to extract genomic DNA from the blood cell samples. The TCR was taken from a woman aged 45-59 years in good health and CMV-seropositive. The chain is encoded by TRBV7-9 joined to TRBJ2-7, and 9 bases in between align with TRBD1. Sequencing used PBMCs. The CDR3 protein is CASSLTGGAQSYEQYF. The nucleotide sequence reads TGTGCCAGCAGCTTAACAGGGGGCGCCCAATCCTACGAGCAGTACTTC. With all but the CDR3 taken from the reference TRBV7-9 and TRBJ2-7 genes, the full variable domain is: DTGVSQNPRHKITKRGQNVTFRCDPISEHNRLYWYRQTLGQGPEFLTYFQNEAQLEKSRLLSDRFSAERPKGSFSTLEIQRTEQGDSAMYLCASSLTGGAQSYEQYFGPGTRLTVT.